This T cell receptor (beta chain) was profiled in a study of blood T cell repertoires in COVID-19. In the study's own analysis: Amplified reference gene primers provided the basis for estimating nucleated cell counts. Libraries were prepared by immunoSEQ multiplex PCR; TCRdb keeps only in-frame clonotypes and omits some of them. V, J and clone size reflect that table, while D and trimming were determined from the DNA. The profile shows around 200,000 clones, nearly 90% of them singletons. V shed 4 bases, J shed 1 base, and the junction held 4 bases outside the gene matches. Germline V gene sequence: CDR1 SGHKS, CDR2 YYEKEE (reference sequence). There are 15 residues in the CDR3.

The sequence came from a woman between 18 and 29 years old who had recovered from COVID-19. Sequencing was performed on peripheral blood. The chain recombines TRBV5-5 with TRBJ1-1; 10 positions agree with TRBD1. CDR3 in DNA: TGTGCCAGCAGCCCGACAGGGGGCAGGAACACTGAAGCTTTCTTT. Amino acids: CASSPTGGRNTEAFF.